This TCR beta chain was recorded in a study of shared clonotypes between healthy human individuals. TCRdb's copy holds only in-frame clones and misses some; the assay was immunoSEQ multiplex PCR. The sample lists approximately 1.5 million clones; approximately 98.5% were seen once. Trimming pared 0 bases from V and 4 bases from J, leaving 10 bases between. The CDR3 is 14 residues long. Germline CDR1 is SGHRS and CDR2 is YFSETQ. The sample comprised naive CD4+ T cells sorted from blood. Subset: CD45RA+ positively selected. The chain recombines TRBV5-1 with TRBJ2-5; possibly TRBD2 for D (6 bases). The receptor was isolated from a man between 25 and 39 years old in good health. The CDR3 nucleotides read TGCGCCAGCAGCTTGGGCCTAGCGAGAGAGACCCAGTACTTC. It specifies CASSLGLARETQYF.